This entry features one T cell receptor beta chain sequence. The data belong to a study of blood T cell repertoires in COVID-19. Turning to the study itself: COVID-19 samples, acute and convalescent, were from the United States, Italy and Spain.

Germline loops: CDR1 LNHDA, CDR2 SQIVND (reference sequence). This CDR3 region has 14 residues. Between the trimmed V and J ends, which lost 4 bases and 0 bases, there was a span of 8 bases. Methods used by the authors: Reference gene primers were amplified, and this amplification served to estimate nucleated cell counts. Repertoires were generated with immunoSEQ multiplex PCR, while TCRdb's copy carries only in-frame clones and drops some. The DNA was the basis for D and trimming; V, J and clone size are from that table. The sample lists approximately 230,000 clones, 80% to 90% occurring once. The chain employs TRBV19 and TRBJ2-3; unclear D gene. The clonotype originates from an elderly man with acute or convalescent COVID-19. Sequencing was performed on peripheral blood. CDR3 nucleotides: TGTGCCAGTAGTAGGTCCTACAGCACAGATACGCAGTATTTT. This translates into CASSRSYSTDTQYF.